The rows below give T cell receptor beta chains drawn from one sample of a study of spatial heterogeneity in lung cancer. TCRdb re-called the 5' RACE reads with MiXCR, one entry per CDR3 protein. The table shows about 26,000 distinct CDR3 sequences, with 4.5% to 7.5% occurring only once. The material sequenced was PBMCs, taken at follow-up. The receptors were sampled from a male donor with early-stage non-small cell lung cancer. CDR3s include the opening cysteine and the closing phenylalanine or tryptophan. Each record gives: J gene, V gene, D gene, clone size, CDR3 protein, CDR3 DNA. The D gene is left open where the match is weak. Size tells how often a clone was seen (once, few, many) or the class of an expanded clone, and some rows leave it out.

TRBJ2-3 | TRBV20-1 | TRBD2 | few | CSALMSSGFLTDTQYF | TGCAGTGCCCTAATGTCTAGCGGGTTCCTCACAGATACGCAGTATTTT
TRBJ1-4 | TRBV7-8 | . | many | CASSPAGTPNEKLFF | TGTGCCAGCAGCCCGGCCGGGACGCCTAATGAAAAACTGTTTTTT
TRBJ2-1 | TRBV24-1 | TRBD2 | many | CATSGSYEQFF | TGTGCCACTAGCGGGAGCTATGAGCAGTTCTTC
TRBJ2-7 | TRBV6-5 | TRBD2 | . | CASRLGLAVPYEQYF | TGTGCCAGCAGACTGGGACTAGCGGTTCCCTACGAGCAGTACTTC
TRBJ2-5 | TRBV15 | . | many | CATSRNRAGETQYF | TGTGCCACCAGCAGAAACAGGGCAGGAGAGACCCAGTACTTC
TRBJ1-1 | TRBV11-3 | . | many | CASSFEYSAEAFF | TGTGCCAGCAGCTTCGAGTATTCGGCTGAAGCTTTCTTT
TRBJ1-3 | TRBV12-3/TRBV12-4 | . | many | CASSHQGNTIYF | TGTGCCAGCAGTCACCAGGGAAACACCATATATTTT
TRBJ2-3 | TRBV6-5 | . | few | CASSSGTDTQYF | TGTGCCAGCAGTTCCGGGACAGATACGCAGTATTTT
TRBJ2-5 | TRBV2 | . | many | CASSPLSETQYF | TGTGCCAGCAGTCCTCTGTCTGAGACCCAGTACTTC
TRBJ2-1 | TRBV23-1 | TRBD1 | medium-sized | CASSLKGQGCGSYNEQFF | TGCGCCAGCAGTCTGAAGGGACAGGGGTGTGGATCCTACAATGAGCAGTTCTTC
TRBJ2-2 | TRBV19 | . | many | CASFPGLAQNTGELFF | TGTGCCAGTTTCCCCGGGCTAGCACAGAACACCGGGGAGCTGTTTTTT
TRBJ1-5 | TRBV11-2 | . | many | CASSLPGQPQHF | TGTGCCAGCAGCTTACCGGGCCAGCCCCAGCATTTT
TRBJ2-5 | TRBV15 | . | few | CATSRTGSTQYF | TGTGCCACCAGCAGAACGGGGAGTACCCAGTACTTC
TRBJ1-5 | TRBV3-1 | TRBD1 | many | CASSRGRDRAGNQPQHF | TGTGCCAGCAGCCGGGGAAGGGACAGGGCTGGCAATCAGCCCCAGCATTTT
TRBJ1-5 | TRBV6-1 | . | many | CASTPSGQGGTQPQHF | TGTGCCAGCACCCCATCGGGGCAGGGAGGTACTCAGCCCCAGCATTTT
TRBJ2-7 | TRBV7-2 | . | few | CVSSFRDTNYEQYF | TGTGTCAGCAGCTTTAGGGACACAAACTACGAGCAGTACTTC
TRBJ1-6 | TRBV25-1 | . | few | CASRTAGLYNSPLHF | TGTGCCAGCAGGACTGCGGGACTTTATAATTCACCCCTCCACTTT
TRBJ1-2 | TRBV6-2/TRBV6-3 | . | few | CASSYDGGYGYTF | TGTGCCAGCAGTTACGACGGGGGGTATGGCTACACCTTC
TRBJ2-6 | TRBV7-9 | . | many | CASSGALSGANVLTF | TGTGCCAGCAGCGGCGCCCTGTCTGGGGCCAACGTCCTGACTTTC
TRBJ1-1 | TRBV11-2 | . | many | CASIQRLSGRSTEAFF | TGTGCCAGCATCCAACGCCTGTCGGGTAGAAGCACTGAAGCTTTCTTT
TRBJ2-6 | TRBV5-1 | . | many | CASSLGLKMDMTSSGANVLTF | TGCGCCAGCAGCTTGGGCCTGAAAATGGATATGACGAGCTCTGGGGCCAACGTCCTGACTTTC
TRBJ1-2 | TRBV12-3/TRBV12-4 | . | . | CASRGVLYGYTF | TGTGCCAGCAGAGGGGTTCTCTATGGCTACACCTTC
TRBJ1-1 | TRBV7-3 | . | many | CASSPARSVNTEAFF | TGTGCCAGCAGCCCAGCGCGGTCTGTGAACACTGAAGCTTTCTTT
TRBJ1-5 | TRBV6-5 | . | many | CASSYSARYGGNQPQHF | TGTGCCAGCAGTTACTCGGCCAGGTACGGGGGCAATCAGCCCCAGCATTTT
TRBJ1-1 | TRBV6-2/TRBV6-3 | . | many | CASSYPPGRRAKTEAFF | TGTGCCAGCAGTTACCCCCCCGGGCGCAGGGCAAAAACTGAAGCTTTCTTT
TRBJ2-1 | TRBV12-3/TRBV12-4 | . | many | CASTLTGSEQFF | TGTGCCAGCACCTTGACGGGGAGTGAGCAGTTCTTC
TRBJ1-2 | TRBV11-2 | . | many | CASSLVSRGKTKFGGYTF | TGTGCCAGCAGCTTAGTATCACGGGGGAAAACAAAGTTCGGAGGCTACACCTTC
TRBJ2-3 | TRBV13 | TRBD2 | many | CASSLNRLAGGTDTQYF | TGTGCCAGCAGCCTCAACCGACTAGCGGGGGGCACAGATACGCAGTATTTT
TRBJ2-7 | TRBV6-5 | TRBD1 | many | CASSFGTGGYYEQYF | TGTGCCAGCAGTTTCGGGACAGGGGGTTACTACGAGCAGTACTTC
TRBJ2-2 | TRBV7-6 | . | many | CASSAGHKTGELFF | TGTGCCAGCAGCGCGGGACACAAAACCGGGGAGCTGTTTTTT
TRBJ1-3 | TRBV11-1 | . | few | CASSLPVASGNTIYF | TGTGCCAGCAGCTTACCGGTAGCTTCTGGAAACACCATATATTTT
TRBJ1-5 | TRBV15 | . | . | CATSRGQGIQPQHF | TGTGCCACCAGCAGAGGGCAGGGGATTCAGCCCCAGCATTTT
TRBJ1-1 | TRBV24-1 | . | many | CATSDKGLNTEAFF | TGTGCCACCAGTGATAAGGGGCTGAACACTGAAGCTTTCTTT
TRBJ2-7 | TRBV4-3 | TRBD2 | many | CASSPDRRGGNYEQYF | TGCGCCAGCAGCCCGGACAGGCGGGGGGGCAATTACGAGCAGTACTTC
TRBJ2-1 | TRBV11-2 | TRBD1 | many | CASSLGQGSYNEQFF | TGTGCCAGCAGCTTAGGACAGGGGTCCTACAATGAGCAGTTCTTC
TRBJ1-6 | TRBV6-5 | . | many | CASSLGGEFNSPLHF | TGTGCCAGCAGCTTGGGGGGGGAATTTAATTCACCCCTCCACTTT
TRBJ2-3 | TRBV7-9 | . | many | CASIPALRSGDTQYF | TGTGCCAGCATCCCCGCTTTAAGGTCGGGAGATACGCAGTATTTT
TRBJ2-3 | TRBV29-1 | . | many | CSVVKGRSTDTQYF | TGCAGCGTTGTGAAGGGACGGAGCACAGATACGCAGTATTTT
TRBJ1-5 | TRBV12-3/TRBV12-4 | . | many | CASTTVGTTTQHF | TGTGCCAGCACCACGGTGGGGACCACGACCCAGCATTTT
TRBJ2-3 | TRBV24-1 | TRBD2 | many | CATSAGTRSTDTQYF | TGTGCCACCAGTGCCGGGACTAGGAGCACAGATACGCAGTATTTT
TRBJ2-2 | TRBV29-1 | TRBD1 | many | CSGPIRGPNTGELFF | TGCAGCGGCCCAATTAGGGGGCCGAACACCGGGGAGCTGTTTTTT
TRBJ2-6 | TRBV13 | . | many | CASSLDEGSSGANVLTF | TGTGCCAGCAGCTTAGACGAGGGCTCCTCTGGGGCCAACGTCCTGACTTTC